The rows below give T cell receptor beta chains drawn from one sample of a study of T cell repertoires in cytomegalovirus infection. MiXCR was run by TCRdb on the reads, yielding one entry per CDR3 protein. The table lists roughly 920,000 distinct CDR3 sequences, about a third of them singletons. The antigens these receptors bind are not known. This specimen was cultured CD8+ T cells from PBMCs, taken from culture after CMV antigen stimulation. The receptors were gathered from a human donor in good health (CMV status not recorded). Some clones in this sample may be carry-over from other donors' samples. Each CDR3 is given with its conserved first and last residue. The D gene is left open where the match is weak. The size of a clone is reported for some rows only, either as once, few or many, or as a class for expanded clones.

J | V | D | size | CDR3 | DNA
TRBJ2-1 | TRBV12-3/TRBV12-4 | TRBD2 | once | CASSQRGGISNNEQFF | TGTGCCAGCAGTCAGCGGGGGGGGATAAGTAACAATGAGCAGTTCTTC
TRBJ1-1 | TRBV6-1 | - | - | CASTYRVINTEAFF | TGTGCCAGCACATACAGGGTAATAAACACTGAAGCTTTCTTT
TRBJ2-5 | TRBV7-9 | - | many | CASSLGPPETQYF | TGTGCCAGCAGCTTGGGGCCCCCCGAGACCCAGTACTTC
TRBJ2-3 | TRBV5-4 | - | - | CASSSTQSPSDTQYF | TGTGCCAGCAGCTCGACTCAGTCTCCCTCGGATACGCAGTATTTT
TRBJ1-1 | TRBV20-1 | - | - | CSARDFGPAPTTEAFF | TGCAGTGCTAGAGATTTTGGGCCGGCTCCAACGACTGAAGCTTTCTTT
TRBJ1-6 | TRBV6-6 | - | few | CASSYGSGNNSPLHF | TGTGCCAGCAGTTACGGTTCAGGGAATAATTCACCCCTCCACTTT
TRBJ2-2 | TRBV7-9 | - | - | CASSPDTYTGELFF | TGTGCCAGCAGCCCCGACACCTACACCGGGGAGCTGTTTTTT
TRBJ2-3 | TRBV7-2 | - | - | CASSAGQRSDTQYF | TGTGCCAGCAGCGCGGGACAGCGCTCCGATACGCAGTATTTT
TRBJ2-2 | TRBV27 | - | - | CASSLGHSGELFF | TGTGCCAGCAGCCTCGGACATTCCGGGGAGCTGTTTTTT
TRBJ2-7 | TRBV5-1 | - | - | CASTSSGGGEQYF | TGCGCCAGCACCTCGTCAGGGGGAGGCGAGCAGTACTTC
TRBJ1-4 | TRBV7-2 | - | few | CASSLVGVIDEKLFF | TGTGCCAGCAGCTTAGTTGGGGTTATTGACGAAAAACTGTTTTTT
TRBJ1-1 | TRBV12-5 | - | few | CASGFSAGVGTEAFF | TGTGCTAGTGGTTTCTCCGCAGGGGTAGGGACTGAAGCTTTCTTT
TRBJ1-1 | TRBV28 | - | - | CASSFEEGTEAFF | TGTGCCAGCAGTTTCGAGGAGGGCACTGAAGCTTTCTTT
TRBJ2-2 | TRBV13 | - | - | CASKQGMFGELFF | TGTGCCAGCAAGCAGGGGATGTTCGGGGAGCTGTTTTTT
TRBJ1-2 | TRBV29-1 | - | once | CSVAQTILDGYTF | TGCAGCGTTGCCCAAACTATTTTGGATGGCTACACCTTC
TRBJ2-1 | TRBV19 | - | - | CASSSSDRLPYNEQFF | TGTGCCAGTAGTTCGAGTGACAGGCTTCCTTACAATGAGCAGTTCTTC
TRBJ2-3 | TRBV7-6 | - | many | CASSARQDTQYF | TGTGCCAGCAGCGCCCGACAAGATACGCAGTATTTT
TRBJ1-2 | TRBV14 | - | few | CASSQDRTPYYGYTF | TGTGCCAGCAGCCAAGACAGGACCCCTTACTATGGCTACACCTTC
TRBJ1-2 | TRBV6-6 | - | - | CASSYSPESNYGYTF | TGTGCCAGCAGTTACAGTCCAGAGAGTAACTATGGCTACACCTTC
TRBJ2-1 | TRBV6-1 | TRBD1 | - | CASRKWDRGKVNEQFF | TGTGCCAGCAGAAAGTGGGACAGGGGCAAGGTAAATGAGCAGTTCTTC
TRBJ1-5 | TRBV7-2 | - | many | CASSWSSDSSNQPQHF | TGTGCCAGCAGCTGGTCCTCGGACAGCAGCAATCAGCCCCAGCATTTT
TRBJ2-1 | TRBV27 | - | - | CASSMTVSSYNEQFF | TGTGCCAGCAGTATGACAGTTAGCTCCTACAATGAGCAGTTCTTC
TRBJ2-7 | TRBV7-6 | - | - | CASNKSTYEQYF | TGTGCCAGCAACAAATCCACCTACGAGCAGTACTTC
TRBJ2-7 | TRBV27 | TRBD1 | - | CASSPRDRVRRYEQYF | TGTGCCAGCAGTCCCCGGGACAGGGTTAGGAGATACGAGCAGTACTTC
TRBJ1-6 | TRBV27 | - | - | CASSLSLGGANSPLHF | TGTGCCAGCAGTTTATCGTTAGGGGGGGCTAATTCACCCCTCCACTTT
TRBJ1-1 | TRBV6-1 | - | - | CASSNTPLGTEAFF | TGTGCCAGCAGTAACACCCCCTTAGGCACTGAAGCTTTCTTT
TRBJ2-7 | TRBV2 | TRBD1 | - | CASSGRTGAFEQYF | TGTGCCAGCAGTGGGCGGACAGGGGCCTTCGAGCAGTACTTC